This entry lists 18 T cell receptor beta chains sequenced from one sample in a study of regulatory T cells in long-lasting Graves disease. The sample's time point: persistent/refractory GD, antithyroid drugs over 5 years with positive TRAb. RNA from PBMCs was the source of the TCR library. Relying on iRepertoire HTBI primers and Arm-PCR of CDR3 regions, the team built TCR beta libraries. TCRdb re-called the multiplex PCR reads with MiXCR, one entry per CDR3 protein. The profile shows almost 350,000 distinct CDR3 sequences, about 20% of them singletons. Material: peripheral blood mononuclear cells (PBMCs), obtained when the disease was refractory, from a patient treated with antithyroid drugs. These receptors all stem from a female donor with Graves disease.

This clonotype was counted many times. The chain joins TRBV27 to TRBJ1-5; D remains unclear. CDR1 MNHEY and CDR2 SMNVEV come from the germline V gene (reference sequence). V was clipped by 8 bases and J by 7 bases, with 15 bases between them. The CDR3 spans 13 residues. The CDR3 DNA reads TGTGCCAGCTCCAGCGGGTGGGGACAGCCCCAGCATTTT. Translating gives CASSSGWGQPQHF.

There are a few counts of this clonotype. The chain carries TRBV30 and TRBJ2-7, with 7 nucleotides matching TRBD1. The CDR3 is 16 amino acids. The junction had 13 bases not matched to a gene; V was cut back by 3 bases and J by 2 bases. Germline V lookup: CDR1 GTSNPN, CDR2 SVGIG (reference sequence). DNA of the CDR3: TGTGCCTGGAGCCAGAATAGGGGGCGCTTCGCCTACGAGCAGTACTTC. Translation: CAWSQNRGRFAYEQYF.

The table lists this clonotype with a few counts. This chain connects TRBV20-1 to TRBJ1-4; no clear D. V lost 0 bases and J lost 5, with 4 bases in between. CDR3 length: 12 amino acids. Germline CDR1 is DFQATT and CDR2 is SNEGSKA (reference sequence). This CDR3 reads CSARERNEKLFF. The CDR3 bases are TGCAGTGCTAGAGAGCGGAATGAAAAACTGTTTTTT.

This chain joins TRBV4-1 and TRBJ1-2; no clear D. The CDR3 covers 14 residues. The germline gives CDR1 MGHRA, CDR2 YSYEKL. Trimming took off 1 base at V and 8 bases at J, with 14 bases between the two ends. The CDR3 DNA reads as TGCGCCAGCAGCCAAGTTGGTCCTACGGGGGGCTACACCTTC. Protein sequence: CASSQVGPTGGYTF.

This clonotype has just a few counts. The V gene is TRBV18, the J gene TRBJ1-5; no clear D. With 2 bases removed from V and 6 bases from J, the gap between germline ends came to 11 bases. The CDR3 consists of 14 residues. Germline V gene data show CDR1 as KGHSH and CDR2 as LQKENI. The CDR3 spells CASSPVGVGQPQHF. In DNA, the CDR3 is TGTGCCAGCTCACCAGTCGGGGTAGGTCAGCCCCAGCATTTT.

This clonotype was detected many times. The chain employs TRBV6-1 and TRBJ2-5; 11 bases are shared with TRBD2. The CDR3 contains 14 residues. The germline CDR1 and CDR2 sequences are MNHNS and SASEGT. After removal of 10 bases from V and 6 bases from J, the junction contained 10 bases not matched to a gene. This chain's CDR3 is CATSRLAGLKTQYF. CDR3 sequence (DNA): TGTGCCACCTCAAGACTAGCGGGATTGAAGACCCAGTACTTC.

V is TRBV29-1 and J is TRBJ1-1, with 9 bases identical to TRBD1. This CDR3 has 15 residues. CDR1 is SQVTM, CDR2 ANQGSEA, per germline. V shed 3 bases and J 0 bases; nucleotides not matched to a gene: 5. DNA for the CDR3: TGCAGCGTTGACTCCGGACAGGGGATGAACACTGAAGCTTTCTTT. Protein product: CSVDSGQGMNTEAFF.

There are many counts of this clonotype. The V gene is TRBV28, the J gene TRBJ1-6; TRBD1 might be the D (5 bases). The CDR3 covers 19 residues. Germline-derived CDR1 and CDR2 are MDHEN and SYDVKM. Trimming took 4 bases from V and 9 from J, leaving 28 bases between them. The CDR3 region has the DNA TGTGCCAGCAGTTCCTTCGTCCGGGACCGGTGGGTCGGTAGTTCACCCCTCCACTTT. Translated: CASSSFVRDRWVGSSPLHF. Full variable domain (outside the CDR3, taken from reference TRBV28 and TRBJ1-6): DVKVTQSSRYLVKRTGEKVFLECVQDMDHENMFWYRQDPGLGLRLIYFSYDVKMKEKGDIPEGYSVSREKKERFSLILESASTNQTSMYLCASSSFVRDRWVGSSPLHFGNGTRLTVT.

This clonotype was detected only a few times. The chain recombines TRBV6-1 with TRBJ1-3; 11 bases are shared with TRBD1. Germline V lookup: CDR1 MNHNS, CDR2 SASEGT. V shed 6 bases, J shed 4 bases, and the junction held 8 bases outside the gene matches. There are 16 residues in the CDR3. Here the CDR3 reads CASRSPGQGVGNTIYF. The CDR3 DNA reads TGTGCCAGCAGGTCTCCGGGACAGGGGGTCGGAAACACCATATATTTT.

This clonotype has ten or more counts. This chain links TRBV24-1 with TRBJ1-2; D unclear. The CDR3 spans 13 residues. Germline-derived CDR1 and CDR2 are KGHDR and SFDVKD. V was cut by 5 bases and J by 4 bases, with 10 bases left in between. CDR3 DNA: TGTGCCACCAGTGCCGCCCGTTCCTATGGCTACACCTTC. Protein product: CATSAARSYGYTF.

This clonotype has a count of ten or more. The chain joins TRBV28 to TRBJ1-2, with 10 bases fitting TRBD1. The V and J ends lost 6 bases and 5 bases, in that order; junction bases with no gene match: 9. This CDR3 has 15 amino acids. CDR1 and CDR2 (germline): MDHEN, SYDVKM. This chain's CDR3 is CASSLEGQGVYGYTF. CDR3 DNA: TGTGCCAGCAGCTTAGAAGGACAGGGGGTTTATGGCTACACCTTC.

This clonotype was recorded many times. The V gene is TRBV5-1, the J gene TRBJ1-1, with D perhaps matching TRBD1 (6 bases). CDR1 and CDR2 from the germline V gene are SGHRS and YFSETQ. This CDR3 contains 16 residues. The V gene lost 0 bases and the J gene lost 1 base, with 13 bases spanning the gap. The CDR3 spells CASSLAGGASNTEAFF. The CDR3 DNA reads TGCGCCAGCAGCTTGGCCGGGGGGGCTTCGAACACTGAAGCTTTCTTT.

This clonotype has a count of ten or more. The CDR3 DNA reads TGTGCCAGCAGTTTTGGGGGTTCTAACTACGAGCAGTACTTC. It yields the protein CASSFGGSNYEQYF. This chain links TRBV12-3 or TRBV12-4 with TRBJ2-7; TRBD1 or TRBD2 may be the D gene (5 bases each). V was pared by 3 bases and J by 3 bases, with 12 bases between. The CDR3 extends over 14 amino acids.

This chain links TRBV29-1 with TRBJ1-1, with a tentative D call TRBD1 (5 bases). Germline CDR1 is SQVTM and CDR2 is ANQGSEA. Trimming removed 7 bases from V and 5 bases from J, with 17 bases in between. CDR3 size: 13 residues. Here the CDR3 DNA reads TGCAGCGGGGGGACGAGACTGCTGACTGAAGCTTTCTTT. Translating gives CSGGTRLLTEAFF.

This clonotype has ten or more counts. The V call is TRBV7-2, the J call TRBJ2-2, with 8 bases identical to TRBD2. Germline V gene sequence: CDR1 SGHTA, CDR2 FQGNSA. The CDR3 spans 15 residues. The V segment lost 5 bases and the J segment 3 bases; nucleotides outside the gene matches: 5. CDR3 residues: CASSTGGLDTGELFF. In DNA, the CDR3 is TGTGCCAGCAGCACGGGGGGGCTTGACACCGGGGAGCTGTTTTTT. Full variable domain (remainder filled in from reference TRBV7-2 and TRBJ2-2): GAGVSQSPSNKVTEKGKDVELRCDPISGHTALYWYRQSLGQGLEFLIYFQGNSAPDKSGLPSDRFSAERTGGSVSTLTIQRTQQEDSAVYLCASSTGGLDTGELFFGEGSRLTVL.

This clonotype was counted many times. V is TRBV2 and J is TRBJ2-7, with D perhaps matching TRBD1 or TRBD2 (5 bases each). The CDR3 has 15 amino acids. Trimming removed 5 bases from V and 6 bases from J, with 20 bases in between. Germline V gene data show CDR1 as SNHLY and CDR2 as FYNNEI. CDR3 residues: CASSLRGALMGEQYF. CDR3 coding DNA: TGTGCCAGCAGTCTCCGAGGGGCCCTGATGGGCGAGCAGTACTTC.

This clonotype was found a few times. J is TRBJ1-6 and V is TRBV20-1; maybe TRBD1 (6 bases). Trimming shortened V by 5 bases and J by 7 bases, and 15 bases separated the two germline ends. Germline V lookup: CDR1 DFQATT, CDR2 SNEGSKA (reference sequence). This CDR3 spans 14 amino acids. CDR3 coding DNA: TGCAGTGCTGAGTGGGGGGCTAAGAATTCACCCCTCCACTTT. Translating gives CSAEWGAKNSPLHF.

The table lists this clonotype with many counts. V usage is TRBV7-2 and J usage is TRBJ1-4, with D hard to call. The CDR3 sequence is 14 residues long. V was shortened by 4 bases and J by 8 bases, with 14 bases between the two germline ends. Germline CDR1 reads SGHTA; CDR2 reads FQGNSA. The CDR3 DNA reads TGTGCCAGCAGCTCAGCTCGTGTAACCGAAAAACTGTTTTTT. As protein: CASSSARVTEKLFF.